This TCR beta chain was obtained from a study of control samples from healthy donors and cancer patients. The germline V gene encodes CDR1 MDHEN and CDR2 SYDVKM. This CDR3 is 15 amino acids long. Trimming at V came to 5 bases and at J to 0 bases, leaving 5 bases not matched to a gene. The data were produced by immunoSEQ multiplex PCR, yet TCRdb's version contains in-frame clones alone and is incomplete. The sample has 150,000 to 200,000 clones, 80% to 90% seen once; the top ten hold around 13%. This clonotype was obtained from a man younger than 45 in good health. Sequenced input: blood. The chain is built from TRBV28 and TRBJ2-7, with TRBD1 matching 9 bases. The CDR3 region is CASSKTGGASYEQYF. In nucleotides, the CDR3 is TGTGCCAGCAGTAAAACAGGGGGCGCCTCCTACGAGCAGTACTTC.